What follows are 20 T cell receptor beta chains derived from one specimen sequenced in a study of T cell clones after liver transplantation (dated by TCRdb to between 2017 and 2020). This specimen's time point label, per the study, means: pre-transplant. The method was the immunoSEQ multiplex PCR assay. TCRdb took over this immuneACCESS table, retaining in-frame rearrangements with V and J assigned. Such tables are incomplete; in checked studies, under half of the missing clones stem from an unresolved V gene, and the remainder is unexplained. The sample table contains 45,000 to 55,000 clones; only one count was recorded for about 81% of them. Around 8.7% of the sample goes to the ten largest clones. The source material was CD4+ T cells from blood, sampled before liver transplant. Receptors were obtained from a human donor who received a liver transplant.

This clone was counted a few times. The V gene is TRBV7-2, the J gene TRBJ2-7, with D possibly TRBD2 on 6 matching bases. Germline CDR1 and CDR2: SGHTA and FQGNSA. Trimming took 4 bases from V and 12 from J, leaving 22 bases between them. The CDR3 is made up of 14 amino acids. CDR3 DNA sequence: TGTGCCAGCAGCTCGACCGGGACTGGCCGTCATGGGTACTTC. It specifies CASSSTGTGRHGYF.

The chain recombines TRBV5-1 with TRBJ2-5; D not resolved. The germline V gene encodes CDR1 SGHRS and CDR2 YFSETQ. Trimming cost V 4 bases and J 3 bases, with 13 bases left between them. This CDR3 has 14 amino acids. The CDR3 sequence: CASSTADDKETQYF. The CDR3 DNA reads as TGCGCCAGCAGCACGGCGGACGACAAAGAGACCCAGTACTTC.

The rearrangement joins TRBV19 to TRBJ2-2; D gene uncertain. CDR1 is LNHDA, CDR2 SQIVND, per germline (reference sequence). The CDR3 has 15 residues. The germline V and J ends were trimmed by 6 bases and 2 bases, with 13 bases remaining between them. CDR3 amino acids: CASSVPSPNTGELFF. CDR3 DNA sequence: TGTGCCAGTAGCGTGCCCAGCCCAAACACCGGGGAGCTGTTTTTT.

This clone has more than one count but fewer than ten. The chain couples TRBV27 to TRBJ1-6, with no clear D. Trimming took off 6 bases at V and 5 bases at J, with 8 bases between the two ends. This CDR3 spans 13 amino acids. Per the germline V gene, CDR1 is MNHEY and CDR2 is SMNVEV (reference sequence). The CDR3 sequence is CASSTRNNSPLHF. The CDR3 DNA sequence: TGTGCCAGCAGCACAAGGAATAATTCACCCCTCCACTTT.

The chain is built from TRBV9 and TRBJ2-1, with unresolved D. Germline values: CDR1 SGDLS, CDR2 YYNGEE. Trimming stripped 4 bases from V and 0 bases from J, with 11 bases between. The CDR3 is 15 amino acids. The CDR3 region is CASSLQPSSYNEQFF. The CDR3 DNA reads TGTGCCAGCAGCCTACAGCCGAGCTCCTACAATGAGCAGTTCTTC. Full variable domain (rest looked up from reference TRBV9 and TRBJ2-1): DSGVTQTPKHLITATGQRVTLRCSPRSGDLSVYWYQQSLDQGLQFLIQYYNGEERAKGNILERFSAQQFPDLHSELNLSSLELGDSALYFCASSLQPSSYNEQFFGPGTRLTVL.

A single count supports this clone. The CDR3 nucleotides are TGTGCCTGGAAACCGGGCTACACTGAAGCTTTCTTT. It translates to CAWKPGYTEAFF. The chain employs TRBV30 and TRBJ1-1; no firm D call. CDR3 length: 12 amino acids. The germline gives CDR1 GTSNPN, CDR2 SVGIG (reference sequence). Trimming removed 4 bases from V and 3 bases from J, with 9 bases in between.

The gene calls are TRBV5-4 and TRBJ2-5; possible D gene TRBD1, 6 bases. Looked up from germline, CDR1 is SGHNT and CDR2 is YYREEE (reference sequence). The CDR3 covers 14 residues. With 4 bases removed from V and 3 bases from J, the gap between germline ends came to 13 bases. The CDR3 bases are TGTGCCAGCAGCCCCGGACAGCGAAAAGAGACCCAGTACTTC. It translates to CASSPGQRKETQYF.

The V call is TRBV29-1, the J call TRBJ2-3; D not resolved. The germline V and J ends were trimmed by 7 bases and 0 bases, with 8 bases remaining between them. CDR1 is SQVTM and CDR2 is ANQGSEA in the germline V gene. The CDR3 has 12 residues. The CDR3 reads CSATDSTDTQYF. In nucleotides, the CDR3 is TGCAGCGCCACCGACAGCACAGATACGCAGTATTTT.

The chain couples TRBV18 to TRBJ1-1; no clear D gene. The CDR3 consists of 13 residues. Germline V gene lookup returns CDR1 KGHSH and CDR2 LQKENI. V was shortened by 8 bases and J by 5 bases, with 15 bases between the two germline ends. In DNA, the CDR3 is TGTGCCAGCGAAGGAAAGGTGTGGACTGAAGCTTTCTTT. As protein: CASEGKVWTEAFF.

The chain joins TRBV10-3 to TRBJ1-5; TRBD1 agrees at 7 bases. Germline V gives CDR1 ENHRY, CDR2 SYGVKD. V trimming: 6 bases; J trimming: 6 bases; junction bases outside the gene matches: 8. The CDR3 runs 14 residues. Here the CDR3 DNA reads TGTGCCATCAGCGCCACAGGGGATGGTCAGCCCCAGCATTTT. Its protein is CAISATGDGQPQHF.

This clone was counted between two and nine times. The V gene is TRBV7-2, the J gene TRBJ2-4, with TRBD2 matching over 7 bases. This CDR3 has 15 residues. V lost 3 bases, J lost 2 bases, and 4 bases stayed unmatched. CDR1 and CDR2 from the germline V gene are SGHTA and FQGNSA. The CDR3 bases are TGTGCCAGCAGCTTGGGGGGGAGAACCAAAAACATTCAGTACTTC. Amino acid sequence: CASSLGGRTKNIQYF.

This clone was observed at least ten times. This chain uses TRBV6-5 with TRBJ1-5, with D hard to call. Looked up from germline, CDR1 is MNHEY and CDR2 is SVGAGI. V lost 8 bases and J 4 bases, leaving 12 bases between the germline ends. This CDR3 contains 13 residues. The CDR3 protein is CASAWAENQPQHF. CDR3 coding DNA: TGTGCCAGCGCTTGGGCAGAGAATCAGCCCCAGCATTTT.

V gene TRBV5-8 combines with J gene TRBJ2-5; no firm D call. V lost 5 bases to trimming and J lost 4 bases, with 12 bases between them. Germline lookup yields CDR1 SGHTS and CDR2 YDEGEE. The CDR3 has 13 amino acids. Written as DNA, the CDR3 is TGTGCCAGCAGTGTCTGGCTTGGAGAGACCCAGTACTTC. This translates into CASSVWLGETQYF.

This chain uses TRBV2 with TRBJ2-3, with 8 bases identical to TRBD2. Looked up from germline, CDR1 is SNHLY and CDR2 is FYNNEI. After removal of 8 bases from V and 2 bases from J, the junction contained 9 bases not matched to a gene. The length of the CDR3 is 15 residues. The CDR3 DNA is TGTGCCAGCGGACGAAGCGGGAGCCCCACAGATACGCAGTATTTT. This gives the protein CASGRSGSPTDTQYF.

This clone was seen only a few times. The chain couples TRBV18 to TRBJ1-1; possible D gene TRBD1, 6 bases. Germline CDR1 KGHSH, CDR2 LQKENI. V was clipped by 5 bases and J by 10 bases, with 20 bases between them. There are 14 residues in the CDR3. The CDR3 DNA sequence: TGTGCCAGCTCAGCCCCAGGGACAACTGGAGTAGCTTTCTTT. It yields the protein CASSAPGTTGVAFF.

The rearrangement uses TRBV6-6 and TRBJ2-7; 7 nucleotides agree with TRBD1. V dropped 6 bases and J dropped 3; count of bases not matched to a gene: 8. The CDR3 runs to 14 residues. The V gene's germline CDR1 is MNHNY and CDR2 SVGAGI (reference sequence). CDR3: CASRHERQGYEQYF. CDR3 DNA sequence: TGTGCCAGCAGACACGAACGACAGGGCTACGAGCAGTACTTC.

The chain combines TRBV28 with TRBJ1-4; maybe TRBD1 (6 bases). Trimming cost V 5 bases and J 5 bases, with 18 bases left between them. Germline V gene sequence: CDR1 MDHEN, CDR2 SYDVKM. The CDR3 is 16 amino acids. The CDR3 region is CASSPWGQGTNEKLFF. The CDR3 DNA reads TGTGCCAGCAGTCCATGGGGGCAGGGAACAAATGAAAAACTGTTTTTT.

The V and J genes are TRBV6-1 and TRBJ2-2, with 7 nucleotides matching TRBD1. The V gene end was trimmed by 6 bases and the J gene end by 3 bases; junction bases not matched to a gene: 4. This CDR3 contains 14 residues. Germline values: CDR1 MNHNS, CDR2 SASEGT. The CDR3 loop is CASRRQGDTGELFF. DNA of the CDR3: TGTGCCAGCAGACGACAGGGAGACACCGGGGAGCTGTTTTTT.

CDR3: CASSTPLGGYTF. CDR3 nucleotides: TGTGCCAGCAGCACCCCCCTGGGGGGCTACACCTTC. The rearrangement uses TRBV4-2 and TRBJ1-2; D uncertain. Germline CDR1 and CDR2: LGHNA and YNFKEQ. V lost 5 bases and J 8 bases, leaving 12 bases between the germline ends. The length of the CDR3 is 12 residues.

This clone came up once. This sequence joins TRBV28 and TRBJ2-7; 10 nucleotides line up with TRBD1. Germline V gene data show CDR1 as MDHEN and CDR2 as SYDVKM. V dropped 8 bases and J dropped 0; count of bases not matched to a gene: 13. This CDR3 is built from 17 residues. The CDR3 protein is CASYSGTGVGSSYEQYF. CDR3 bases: TGTGCCAGCTATTCCGGGACAGGGGTGGGCAGCTCCTACGAGCAGTACTTC.